The T cell receptor (beta chain) under discussion was sequenced for a study of monozygotic twins with inflammatory bowel disease. Study conclusions and caveats: The co-twins with IBD showed lower TCRbeta diversity (inverse Simpson) than their healthy siblings.

Generation of cDNA took place in eight separate reactions per sample. Each CDR3 protein gets one entry in TCRdb, which reprocessed the 5' RACE reads and gives no DNA. The sample has 140,000 to 150,000 distinct CDR3 sequences. On this clonotype itself: Its target is unknown.

Looked up from germline, CDR1 is WSHSY and CDR2 is SAAADI. The CDR3 extends over 13 amino acids. The receptor's source is a human donor with ulcerative colitis or Crohn's disease, or a healthy co-twin of an affected twin (not recorded which). The rearrangement links TRBV10-2 to TRBJ1-1; TCRdb outputs TRBD1, but without DNA this stays unchecked. Sample: blood. The CDR3: CASSWAFGTEAFF.